The 5 T cell receptor beta chains reported below all come from one sample, sequenced in a study of T cell repertoires in cytomegalovirus infection. TCRdb analysed the reads with MiXCR anew, one entry per CDR3 protein. The table records more than 55,000 distinct CDR3 sequences, approximately 20% of them present only once. No cognate antigen is known for these TCRs. The sample in question was CD8+ T cells from cultured PBMCs, obtained from culture after CMV antigen stimulation. These receptors were taken from a human donor in good health (CMV status not recorded). Some clones in this sample may be carry-over from other donors' samples.

This clonotype was detected many times. This sequence joins TRBV19 and TRBJ1-5; 10 nucleotides line up with TRBD1. V was pared by 4 bases and J by 0 bases, with 9 bases of the junction left unmatched. The CDR3 loop spans 18 amino acids. CDR1 and CDR2 from the germline V gene are LNHDA and SQIVND (reference sequence). The CDR3 DNA is TGTGCCAGTAGTACGATAGACAGGGGGCGAGATAGCAATCAGCCCCAGCATTTT. Amino acids: CASSTIDRGRDSNQPQHF.

This chain joins TRBV12-3 or TRBV12-4 and TRBJ2-7, with no clear D. Trimming removed 3 bases at V and 3 bases at J, with 12 bases between. CDR3 length: 14 amino acids. The chain's CDR3 is CASSFRPDRYEQYF. CDR3 nucleotides: TGTGCCAGCAGTTTCCGCCCGGACCGCTACGAGCAGTACTTC.

In its sample, this clonotype was seen a few times. This chain joins TRBV7-8 and TRBJ2-3; 10 bases fit TRBD2. Germline values: CDR1 SGHVS, CDR2 FQNEAQ. The CDR3 spans 16 residues. V trimming: 5 bases; J trimming: 4 bases; junction bases outside the gene matches: 9. The CDR3 here is CASSLISGGAADTQYF. CDR3 DNA sequence: TGTGCCAGCAGCCTGATAAGCGGGGGGGCCGCAGATACGCAGTATTTT.

This chain links TRBV27 with TRBJ1-2; D is unresolved. V was pared by 0 bases and J by 4 bases, with 6 bases between. Germline CDR1 is MNHEY and CDR2 is SMNVEV (reference sequence). There are 13 residues in the CDR3. CDR3 DNA sequence: TGTGCCAGCAGTTTATCAGGGAGCTATGGCTACACCTTC. Its protein is CASSLSGSYGYTF.

About this clonotype: One end of the junction is discordant with germline, which a read error may explain. The gene calls are TRBV7-9 and TRBJ2-1, with D possibly being TRBD1 or TRBD2 (5 bases each). Per the germline V gene, CDR1 is SEHNR and CDR2 is FQNEAQ (reference sequence). This CDR3 is built from 13 residues. CDR3 amino acids: CASRLGAYNEQFF. Written as DNA, the CDR3 is TGTGCAAGCAGACTGGGGGCCTACAATGAGCAGTTCTTC.